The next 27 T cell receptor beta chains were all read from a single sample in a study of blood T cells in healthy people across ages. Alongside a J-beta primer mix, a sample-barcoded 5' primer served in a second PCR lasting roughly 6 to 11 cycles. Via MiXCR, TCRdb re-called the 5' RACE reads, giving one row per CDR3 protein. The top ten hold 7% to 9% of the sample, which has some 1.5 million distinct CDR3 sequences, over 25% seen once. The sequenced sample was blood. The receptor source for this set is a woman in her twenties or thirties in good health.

The CDR3 nucleotides read TGCAGCGTTGAGTGGGGCACTGAAGCTTTCTTT. Translated: CSVEWGTEAFF. The chain uses TRBV29-1 and TRBJ1-1; D gene uncertain. Trimming stripped 3 bases from V and 4 bases from J, with 6 bases between. The CDR3 is made up of 11 amino acids. Germline CDR1 and CDR2: SQVTM and ANQGSEA.

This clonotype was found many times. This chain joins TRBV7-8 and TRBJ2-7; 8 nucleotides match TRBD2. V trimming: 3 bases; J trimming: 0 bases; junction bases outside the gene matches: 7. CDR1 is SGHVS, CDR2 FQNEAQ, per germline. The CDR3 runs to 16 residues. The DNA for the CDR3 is TGTGCCAGCAGCTTCACGACTAGCGCGACCTCCTACGAGCAGTACTTC. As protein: CASSFTTSATSYEQYF.

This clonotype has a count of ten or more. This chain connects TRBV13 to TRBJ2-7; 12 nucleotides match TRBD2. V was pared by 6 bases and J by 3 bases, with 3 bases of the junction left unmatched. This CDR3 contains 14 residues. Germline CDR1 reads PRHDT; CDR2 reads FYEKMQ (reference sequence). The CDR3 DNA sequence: TGTGCCAGCAGGCCGGGACTAGCGGGCTACGAGCAGTACTTC. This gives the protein CASRPGLAGYEQYF. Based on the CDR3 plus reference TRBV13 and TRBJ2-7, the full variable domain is AAGVIQSPRHLIKEKRETATLKCYPIPRHDTVYWYQQGPGQDPQFLISFYEKMQSDKGSIPDRFSAQQFSDYHSELNMSSLELGDSALYFCASRPGLAGYEQYFGPGTRLTVT.

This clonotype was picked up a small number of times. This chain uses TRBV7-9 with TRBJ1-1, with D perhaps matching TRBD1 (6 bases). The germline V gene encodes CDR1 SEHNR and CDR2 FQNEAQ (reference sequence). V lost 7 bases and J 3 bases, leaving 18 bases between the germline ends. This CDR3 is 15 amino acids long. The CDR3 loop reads CASTPWGQEDTEAFF. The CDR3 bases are TGTGCCAGCACCCCGTGGGGGCAGGAGGACACTGAAGCTTTCTTT.

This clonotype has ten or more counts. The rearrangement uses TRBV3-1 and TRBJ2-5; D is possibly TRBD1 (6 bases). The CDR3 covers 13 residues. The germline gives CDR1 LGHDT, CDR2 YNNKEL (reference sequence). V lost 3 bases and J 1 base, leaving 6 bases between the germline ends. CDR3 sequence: CASSQTGQETQYF. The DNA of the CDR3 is TGTGCCAGCAGCCAGACAGGCCAAGAGACCCAGTACTTC.

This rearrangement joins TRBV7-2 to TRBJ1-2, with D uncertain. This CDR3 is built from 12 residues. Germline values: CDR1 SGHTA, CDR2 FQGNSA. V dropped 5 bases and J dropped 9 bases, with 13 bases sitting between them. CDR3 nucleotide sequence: TGTGCCAGCAGCCCGTCCGAGGGCAGCTACACCTTC. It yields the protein CASSPSEGSYTF.

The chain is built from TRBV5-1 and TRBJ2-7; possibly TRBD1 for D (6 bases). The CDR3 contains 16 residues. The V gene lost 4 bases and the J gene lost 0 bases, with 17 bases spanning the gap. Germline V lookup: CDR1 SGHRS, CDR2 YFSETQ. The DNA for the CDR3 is TGCGCCAGCAGCCCTATAACAGGGTCAGGCTCCTACGAGCAGTACTTC. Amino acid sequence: CASSPITGSGSYEQYF.

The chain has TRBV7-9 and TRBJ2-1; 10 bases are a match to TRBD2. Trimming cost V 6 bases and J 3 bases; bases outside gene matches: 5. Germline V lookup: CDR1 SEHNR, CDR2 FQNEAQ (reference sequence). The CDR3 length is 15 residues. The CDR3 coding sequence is TGTGCCAGCAGTCATAGCGGGGGGATCTACAATGAGCAGTTCTTC. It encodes CASSHSGGIYNEQFF. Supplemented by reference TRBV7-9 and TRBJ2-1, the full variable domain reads DTGVSQNPRHKITKRGQNVTFRCDPISEHNRLYWYRQTLGQGPEFLTYFQNEAQLEKSRLLSDRFSAERPKGSFSTLEIQRTEQGDSAMYLCASSHSGGIYNEQFFGPGTRLTVL.

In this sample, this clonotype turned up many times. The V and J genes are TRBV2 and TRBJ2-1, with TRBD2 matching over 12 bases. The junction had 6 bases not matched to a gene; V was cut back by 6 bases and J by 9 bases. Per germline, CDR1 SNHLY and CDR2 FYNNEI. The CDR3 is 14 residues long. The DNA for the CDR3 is TGTGCCAGCAGGACTAGCGGGAGACGCGGTGAGCAGTTCTTC. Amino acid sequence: CASRTSGRRGEQFF.

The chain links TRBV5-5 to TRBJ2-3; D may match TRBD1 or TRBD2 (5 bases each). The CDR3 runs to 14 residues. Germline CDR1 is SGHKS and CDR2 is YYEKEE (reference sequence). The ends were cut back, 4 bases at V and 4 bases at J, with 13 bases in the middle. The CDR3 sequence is CASSIGRGADTQYF. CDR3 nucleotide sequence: TGTGCCAGCAGCATTGGACGGGGCGCAGATACGCAGTATTTT.

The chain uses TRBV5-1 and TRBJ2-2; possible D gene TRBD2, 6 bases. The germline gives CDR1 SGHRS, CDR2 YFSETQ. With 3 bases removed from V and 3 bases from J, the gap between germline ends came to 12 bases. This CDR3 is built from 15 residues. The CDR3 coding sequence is TGCGCCAGCAGCTACGGGGGTTCGGACACCGGGGAGCTGTTTTTT. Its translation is CASSYGGSDTGELFF.

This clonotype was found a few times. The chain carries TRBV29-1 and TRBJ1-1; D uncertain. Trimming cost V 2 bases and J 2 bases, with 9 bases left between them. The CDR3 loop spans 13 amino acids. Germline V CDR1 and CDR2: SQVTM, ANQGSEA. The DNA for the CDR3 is TGCAGCGTTGAAAAAGCAGGTAACACTGAAGCTTTCTTT. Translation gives CSVEKAGNTEAFF.

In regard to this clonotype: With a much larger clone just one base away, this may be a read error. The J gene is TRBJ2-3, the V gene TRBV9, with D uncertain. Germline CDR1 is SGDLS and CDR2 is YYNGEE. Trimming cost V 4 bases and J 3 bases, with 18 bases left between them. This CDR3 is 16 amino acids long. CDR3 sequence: CASSPRPALGTDTQYF. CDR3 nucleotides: TGTGCCAGCAGCCCTCGACCAGCTTTAGGGACAGATACGCAGTATTTT.

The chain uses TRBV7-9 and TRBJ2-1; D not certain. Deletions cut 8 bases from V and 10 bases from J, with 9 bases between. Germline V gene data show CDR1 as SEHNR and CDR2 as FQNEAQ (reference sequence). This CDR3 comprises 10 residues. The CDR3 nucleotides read TGTGCCAGCGGCGTTTGGGAGCAGTTCTTC. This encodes CASGVWEQFF.

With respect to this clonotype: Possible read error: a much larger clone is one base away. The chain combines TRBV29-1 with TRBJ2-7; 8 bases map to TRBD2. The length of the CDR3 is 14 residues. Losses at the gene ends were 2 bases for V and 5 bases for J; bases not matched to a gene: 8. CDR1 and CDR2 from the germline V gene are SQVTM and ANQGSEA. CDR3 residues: CSVEIPGGCNEQYF. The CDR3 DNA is TGCAGCGTTGAAATCCCGGGAGGGTGCAACGAGCAGTACTTC.

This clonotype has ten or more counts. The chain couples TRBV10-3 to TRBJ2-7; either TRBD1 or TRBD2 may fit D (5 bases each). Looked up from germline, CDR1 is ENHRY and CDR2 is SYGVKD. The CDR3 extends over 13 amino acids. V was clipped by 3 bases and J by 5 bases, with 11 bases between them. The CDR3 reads CAISDLGDHEQYF. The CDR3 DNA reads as TGTGCCATCAGTGACTTAGGGGACCACGAGCAGTACTTC.

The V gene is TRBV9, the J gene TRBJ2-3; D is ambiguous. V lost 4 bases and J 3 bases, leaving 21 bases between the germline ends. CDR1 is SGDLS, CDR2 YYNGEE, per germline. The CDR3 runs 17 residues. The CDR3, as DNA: TGTGCCAGCAGCCCCTCAGGCTTGAGTGGCAGGACAGATACGCAGTATTTT. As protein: CASSPSGLSGRTDTQYF.

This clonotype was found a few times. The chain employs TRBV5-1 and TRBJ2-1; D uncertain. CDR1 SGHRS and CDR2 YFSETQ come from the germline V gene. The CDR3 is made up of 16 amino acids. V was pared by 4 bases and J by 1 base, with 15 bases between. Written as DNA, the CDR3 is TGCGCCAGCAGCCCCATCGAGTCCGGATCCTACAATGAGCAGTTCTTC. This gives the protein CASSPIESGSYNEQFF.

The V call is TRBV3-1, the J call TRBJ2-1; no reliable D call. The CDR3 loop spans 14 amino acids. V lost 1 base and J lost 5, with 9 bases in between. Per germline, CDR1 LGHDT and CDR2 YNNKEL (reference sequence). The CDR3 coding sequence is TGTGCCAGCAGCCAAGTTGCGCGCGACAATGAGCAGTTCTTC. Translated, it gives CASSQVARDNEQFF.

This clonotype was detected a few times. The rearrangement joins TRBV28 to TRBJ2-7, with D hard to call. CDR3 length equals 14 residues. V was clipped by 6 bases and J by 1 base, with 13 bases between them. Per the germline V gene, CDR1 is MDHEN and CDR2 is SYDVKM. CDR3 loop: CASRHLTDSYEQYF. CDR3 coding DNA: TGTGCCAGCAGACATCTGACCGATTCCTACGAGCAGTACTTC.

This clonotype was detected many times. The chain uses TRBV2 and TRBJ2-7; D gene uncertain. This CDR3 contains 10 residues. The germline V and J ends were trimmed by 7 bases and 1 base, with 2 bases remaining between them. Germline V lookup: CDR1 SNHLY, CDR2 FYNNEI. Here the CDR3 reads CASKSYEQYF. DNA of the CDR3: TGTGCCAGCAAGTCCTACGAGCAGTACTTC.

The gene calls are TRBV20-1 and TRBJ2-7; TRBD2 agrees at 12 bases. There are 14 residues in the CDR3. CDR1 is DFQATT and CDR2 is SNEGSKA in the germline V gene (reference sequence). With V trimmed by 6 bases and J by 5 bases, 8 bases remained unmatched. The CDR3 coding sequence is TGCAGTGCCCTAGAGACTAGCGGGAGTCACGAGCAGTACTTC. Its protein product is CSALETSGSHEQYF.

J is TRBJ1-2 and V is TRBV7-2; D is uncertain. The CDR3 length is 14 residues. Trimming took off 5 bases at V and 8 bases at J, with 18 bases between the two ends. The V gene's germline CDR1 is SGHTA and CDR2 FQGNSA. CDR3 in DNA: TGTGCCAGCAGCGTACGGGCGGCGTACGGGGGCTACACCTTC. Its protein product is CASSVRAAYGGYTF.

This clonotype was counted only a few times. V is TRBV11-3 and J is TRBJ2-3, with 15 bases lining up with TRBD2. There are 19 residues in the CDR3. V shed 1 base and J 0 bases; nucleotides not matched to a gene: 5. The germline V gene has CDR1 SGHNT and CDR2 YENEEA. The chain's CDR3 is CASSLGGLAGGPSTDTQYF. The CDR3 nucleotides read TGTGCCAGCAGCTTAGGTGGACTAGCGGGAGGGCCAAGCACAGATACGCAGTATTTT. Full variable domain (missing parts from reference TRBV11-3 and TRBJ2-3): EAGVVQSPRYKIIEKKQPVAFWCNPISGHNTLYWYLQNLGQGPELLIRYENEEAVDDSQLPKDRFSAERLKGVDSTLKIQPAELGDSAVYLCASSLGGLAGGPSTDTQYFGPGTRLTVL.

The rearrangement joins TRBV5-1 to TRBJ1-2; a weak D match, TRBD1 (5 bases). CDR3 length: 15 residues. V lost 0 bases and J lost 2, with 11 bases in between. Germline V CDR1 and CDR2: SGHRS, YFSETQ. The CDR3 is CASSLDPGTNYGYTF. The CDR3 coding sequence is TGCGCCAGCAGCTTGGACCCTGGGACCAACTATGGCTACACCTTC.

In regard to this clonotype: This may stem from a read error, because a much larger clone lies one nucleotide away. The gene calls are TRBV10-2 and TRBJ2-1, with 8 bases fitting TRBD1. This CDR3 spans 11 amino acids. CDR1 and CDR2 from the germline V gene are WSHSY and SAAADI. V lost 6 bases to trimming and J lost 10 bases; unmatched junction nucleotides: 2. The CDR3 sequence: CASRTGVEQFF. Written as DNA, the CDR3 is TGCGCCAGCAGGACAGGGGTCGAGCAGTTCTTC.

The CDR3 spells CASSTGLAGGPLYEQYF. The DNA for the CDR3 is TGTGCCAGCAGCACGGGACTAGCGGGAGGGCCTCTTTACGAGCAGTACTTC. The chain is built from TRBV5-6 and TRBJ2-7, with 16 bases that match TRBD2. The CDR3 totals 17 residues. Trimming at V came to 4 bases and at J to 4 bases, leaving 8 bases not matched to a gene. CDR1 SGHDT and CDR2 YYEEEE come from the germline V gene.